The following is a TCR beta chain sequence with its context. Its target is unknown. The data were obtained in a study of monozygotic twins with inflammatory bowel disease. Findings of the study overall: Among IBD patients, TCRbeta diversity (inverse Simpson) was lower than in healthy co-twins.

CDR1 is SGHTA, CDR2 FQGTGA, per germline. The CDR3 sequence is 15 residues long. TCRdb reprocessed the 5' RACE reads and stores each CDR3 protein as one record, lacking DNA. This sample's table reports some 300,000 distinct CDR3 sequences. Sequencing was performed on blood. The chain joins TRBV7-3 to TRBJ2-2. This TCR derives from a human donor with ulcerative colitis or Crohn's disease, or a healthy co-twin of an affected twin (not recorded which). CDR3 sequence: CASSPDTADTGELFF.